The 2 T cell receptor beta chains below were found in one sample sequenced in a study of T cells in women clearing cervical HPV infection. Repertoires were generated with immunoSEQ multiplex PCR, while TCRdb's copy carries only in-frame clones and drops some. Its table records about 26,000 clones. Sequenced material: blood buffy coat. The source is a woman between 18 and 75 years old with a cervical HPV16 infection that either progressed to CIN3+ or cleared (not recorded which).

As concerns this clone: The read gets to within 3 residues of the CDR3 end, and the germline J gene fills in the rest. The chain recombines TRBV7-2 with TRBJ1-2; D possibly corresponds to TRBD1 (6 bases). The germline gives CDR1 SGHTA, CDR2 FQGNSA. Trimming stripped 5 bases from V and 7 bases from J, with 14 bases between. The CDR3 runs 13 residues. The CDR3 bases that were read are TGTGCCAGCAGCGAACCAGGGGTTGGTGGC. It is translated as CASSEPGVGG. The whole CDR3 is CASSEPGVGGYTF.

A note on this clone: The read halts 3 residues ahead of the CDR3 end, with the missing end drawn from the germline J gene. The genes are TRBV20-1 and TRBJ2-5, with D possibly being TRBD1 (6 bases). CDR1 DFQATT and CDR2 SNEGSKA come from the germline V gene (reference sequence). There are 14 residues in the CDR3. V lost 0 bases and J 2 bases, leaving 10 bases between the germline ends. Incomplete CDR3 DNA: TGCAGTGCTAGAGATTCTAGGGGGCAAGAGACC. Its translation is CSARDSRGQET. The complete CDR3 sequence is CSARDSRGQETQYF.